The 23 T cell receptor beta chains reported below all come from one sample, sequenced in a study of blood T cell repertoires in COVID-19. Here immunoSEQ multiplex PCR was the method, and the copy in TCRdb shows in-frame clones only, minus some. Of approximately 280,000 clones listed, roughly 91% were seen once; the top ten hold 1.5% to 2%. Sequenced input: PBMCs or T cells enriched from blood (not recorded which). Receptors originate from a woman in her sixties who had recovered from COVID-19.

This sequence joins TRBV28 and TRBJ2-3; 7 nucleotides line up with TRBD2. Looked up from germline, CDR1 is MDHEN and CDR2 is SYDVKM. CDR3 size: 14 residues. V dropped 6 bases and J dropped 7; count of bases not matched to a gene: 10. CDR3 in DNA: TGTGCCAGCAGCCCACCGGGGGGTGAGCATACGCAGTATTTT. The encoded protein is CASSPPGGEHTQYF.

V usage is TRBV6-5 and J usage is TRBJ2-2, with D unresolved. This CDR3 comprises 13 residues. Germline-derived CDR1 and CDR2 are MNHEY and SVGAGI. Between the trimmed V and J ends, which lost 7 bases and 2 bases, there was a span of 8 bases. CDR3 bases: TGTGCCAGCACCACATTCAACACCGGGGAGCTGTTTTTT. Its protein is CASTTFNTGELFF.

V and J are TRBV12-2 and TRBJ1-4; the DNA was not used to check the table's D call, TRBD1. TRBV12-2 has pseudogene status. CDR3 length: 13 residues. CDR3 sequence: CASRLRDRGKLFF. The CDR3 DNA reads as TGTGCAAGTCGCTTAAGGGACAGGGGCAAACTGTTTTTT.

The chain joins TRBV18 to TRBJ2-3; maybe TRBD2 (5 bases). Trimming pared 2 bases from V and 5 bases from J, leaving 11 bases between. The CDR3 has 14 residues. Germline V gene lookup returns CDR1 KGHSH and CDR2 LQKENI. This chain's CDR3 is CASSPVFSVDTQYF. In nucleotides, the CDR3 is TGTGCCAGCTCACCAGTTTTTAGCGTAGATACGCAGTATTTT.

The genes are TRBV5-1 and TRBJ1-6; D call uncertain. The CDR3 loop spans 14 amino acids. The V end lost 0 bases, the J end lost 8 bases, and 9 bases lay between the germline ends. The germline gives CDR1 SGHRS, CDR2 YFSETQ. The CDR3 protein is CASSLGGFDSPLHF. In DNA, the CDR3 is TGCGCCAGCAGCTTGGGAGGGTTTGATTCACCCCTCCACTTT.

CDR3 sequence: CAWTHGQTSYNEQFF. CDR3 nucleotide sequence: TGTGCCTGGACTCATGGACAGACCTCCTACAATGAGCAGTTCTTC. This chain uses TRBV30 with TRBJ2-1, with a possible D match to TRBD1 (6 bases). Germline-derived CDR1 and CDR2 are GTSNPN and SVGIG (reference sequence). V gave up 4 bases and J gave up 0 bases, with 13 bases separating them. This CDR3 contains 15 residues.

In this sample, this clone turned up a few times. This chain uses TRBV7-8 with TRBJ1-1; a possible D gene is TRBD1 (6 bases). Germline CDR1 SGHVS, CDR2 FQNEAQ. V lost 5 bases and J lost 7, with 20 bases in between. This CDR3 region has 15 residues. Written as DNA, the CDR3 is TGTGCCAGCAGCCCCCAGTCGGGTACAGGGATTGAAGCTTTCTTT. It translates to CASSPQSGTGIEAFF.

The V and J genes are TRBV3-1 (or the pseudogene TRBV3-2) and TRBJ2-2; 7 bases are shared with TRBD1. The germline V gene encodes CDR1 LGHDT and CDR2 YNNKEL (reference sequence). The V gene end was trimmed by 0 bases and the J gene end by 6 bases; junction bases not matched to a gene: 1. The CDR3 contains 14 residues. In DNA, the CDR3 is TGTGCCAGCAGCCAAGAAGGGGGCTCCGGGGAGCTGTTTTTT. Translated, it gives CASSQEGGSGELFF.

V and J are TRBV27 and TRBJ2-1, with 9 bases identical to TRBD2. This CDR3 comprises 16 residues. Germline assignment: CDR1 MNHEY and CDR2 SMNVEV (reference sequence). J lost 10 bases, V lost 3 bases, and 13 bases had no gene match. The CDR3 here is CASSFNGIAGAREQFF. CDR3 coding DNA: TGTGCCAGCAGTTTCAACGGAATAGCGGGGGCGCGGGAGCAGTTCTTC.

The CDR3 sequence is CASSRGPLGPQHF. As DNA, the CDR3 is TGTGCCAGCAGCCGGGGTCCACTGGGGCCCCAGCATTTT. This chain uses TRBV12-3 or TRBV12-4 with TRBJ1-5; D unclear. V was cut by 6 bases and J by 9 bases, with 15 bases left in between. The CDR3 runs 13 residues.

The CDR3 sequence is CASSESTSEPSYEQYF. CDR3 bases: TGCGCCAGCAGTGAGTCGACTAGCGAGCCTTCCTACGAGCAGTACTTC. The chain combines TRBV10-1 with TRBJ2-7, with 8 bases lining up with TRBD2. Germline V gene sequence: CDR1 WNHNN, CDR2 SYGVQD (reference sequence). The ends lost 0 bases at V and 1 base at J; junction bases unmatched: 5. The CDR3 runs 16 residues.

The rearrangement uses TRBV11-2 and TRBJ1-1, with 12 bases fitting TRBD1. The V segment lost 6 bases and the J segment 11 bases; nucleotides outside the gene matches: 22. The germline CDR1 and CDR2 sequences are SGHAT and FQNNGV. The CDR3 is made up of 18 amino acids. Here the CDR3 reads CASRKGTGGLIGFVRAFF. CDR3 nucleotide sequence: TGTGCCAGCAGAAAAGGGACAGGGGGCTTAATAGGGTTCGTGCGGGCTTTCTTT.

The count of this clone is one. The genes are TRBV30 and TRBJ2-3; tentatively, D is TRBD2 (5 bases). This CDR3 is built from 18 residues. CDR1 GTSNPN and CDR2 SVGIG come from the germline V gene (reference sequence). V gave up 0 bases and J gave up 4 bases, with 23 bases separating them. The CDR3 DNA reads TGTGCCTGGAGTGTACGCTTTAGGCCCAAAGGAGGTCCAGATACGCAGTATTTT. This sequence encodes CAWSVRFRPKGGPDTQYF.

This chain uses TRBV21-1 with TRBJ1-1; the tabulated D call, TRBD1, remains unverified against the DNA. TRBV21-1 is assigned pseudogene status. The CDR3 contains 16 residues. DNA of the CDR3: TGTGCCAGCAGCAAACCAAGGACAGATCGGAACACTGAAGCTTTCTTT. Translation gives CASSKPRTDRNTEAFF.

The chain links TRBV14 to TRBJ2-5, with TRBD1 identical over 7 bases. The CDR3 sequence is 14 residues long. CDR1 and CDR2 (germline): SGHDN, FVKESK. Trimming took 6 bases from V and 5 from J; bases not matched to a gene: 9. CDR3 DNA sequence: TGTGCCAGCAGTCGTACAGGGGAATGGGAGACCCAGTACTTC. Protein product: CASSRTGEWETQYF.

This clone came up once. This chain links TRBV14 with TRBJ1-5; D not resolved. The germline CDR1 and CDR2 sequences are SGHDN and FVKESK. The CDR3 is 17 amino acids. V lost 1 base and J lost 5, with 18 bases in between. CDR3 sequence: CASSQVIGLLCYQPQHF. The DNA of the CDR3 is TGTGCCAGCAGCCAAGTTATAGGACTATTATGTTATCAGCCCCAGCATTTT.

This rearrangement joins TRBV7-6 to TRBJ2-1; TRBD2 matches at 10 bases. This CDR3 spans 15 amino acids. V was clipped by 4 bases and J by 3 bases; unmatched bases: 3. Germline-derived CDR1 and CDR2 are SGHVS and FNYEAQ. The CDR3 DNA reads as TGTGCCAGCAGCTACCTAGCGGGGGACTACAATGAGCAGTTCTTC. It is translated as CASSYLAGDYNEQFF.

This rearrangement joins TRBV30 to TRBJ2-1; 8 nucleotides match TRBD2. Germline lookup yields CDR1 GTSNPN and CDR2 SVGIG (reference sequence). The length of the CDR3 is 16 residues. With 1 base clipped from V and 0 bases from J, the junction kept 5 bases outside the gene matches. The CDR3 loop is CAWSGLAGISYNEQFF. The DNA of the CDR3 is TGTGCCTGGAGTGGGTTAGCGGGAATCTCCTACAATGAGCAGTTCTTC.

This clone was picked up a small number of times. The chain has TRBV24-1 and TRBJ1-5; 7 bases match TRBD1. V was pared by 2 bases and J by 5 bases, with 2 bases of the junction left unmatched. Germline CDR1 KGHDR, CDR2 SFDVKD. This CDR3 is 14 amino acids long. CDR3 nucleotide sequence: TGTGCCACCAGTGATTGGGACAGCTATCAGCCCCAGCATTTT. Translated, it gives CATSDWDSYQPQHF.

This clone has at least ten counts. The chain joins TRBV6-5 to TRBJ2-1; 14 bases agree with TRBD2. The germline CDR1 and CDR2 sequences are MNHEY and SVGAGI. This CDR3 contains 14 residues. Losses at the gene ends were 8 bases for V and 5 bases for J; bases not matched to a gene: 2. The CDR3 reads CASGTSGGNNEQFF. In DNA, the CDR3 is TGTGCCAGCGGGACTAGCGGGGGTAACAATGAGCAGTTCTTC.

The CDR3 loop reads CASSPGGSSYNSPLHF. DNA of the CDR3: TGTGCCAGCAGCCCAGGGGGGAGCTCCTATAATTCACCCCTCCACTTT. This chain links TRBV7-2 with TRBJ1-6; 7 bases align to TRBD1. The CDR3 contains 16 residues. The germline V gene has CDR1 SGHTA and CDR2 FQGNSA. The J segment lost 0 bases and the V segment lost 5 bases, leaving 4 bases of the junction unmatched. Using reference TRBV7-2 and TRBJ1-6 for the parts outside the CDR3, the full variable domain is GAGVSQSPSNKVTEKGKDVELRCDPISGHTALYWYRQSLGQGLEFLIYFQGNSAPDKSGLPSDRFSAERTGGSVSTLTIQRTQQEDSAVYLCASSPGGSSYNSPLHFGNGTRLTVT.

This chain connects TRBV25-1 to TRBJ1-2; D gene ambiguous. This CDR3 is 13 amino acids long. Trimming cost V 3 bases and J 8 bases, with 13 bases left between them. CDR1 is MGHDK and CDR2 is SYGVNS in the germline V gene. The CDR3 loop is CASSDPGISGYTF. In DNA, the CDR3 is TGTGCCAGCAGTGACCCCGGGATTTCGGGCTACACCTTC.

The chain uses TRBV11-3 and TRBJ1-1; D may be TRBD1 (5 bases). The CDR3 extends over 14 amino acids. V was trimmed by 5 bases and J by 3 bases, leaving 13 bases between them. Germline CDR1 is SGHNT and CDR2 is YENEEA. The CDR3 is CASSRGWGDTEAFF. Here the CDR3 DNA reads TGTGCCAGCAGCCGGGGTTGGGGGGACACTGAAGCTTTCTTT. The entire variable domain, with the rest obtained from reference TRBV11-3 and TRBJ1-1, is as follows: EAGVVQSPRYKIIEKKQPVAFWCNPISGHNTLYWYLQNLGQGPELLIRYENEEAVDDSQLPKDRFSAERLKGVDSTLKIQPAELGDSAVYLCASSRGWGDTEAFFGQGTRLTVV.